The entry below gives a single T cell receptor beta chain sequence along with its context. This clonotype was detected a few times. Its antigen is still unknown. Base qualities are not at hand, and no much larger clone is one base apart. TCR alpha and beta chain libraries were amplified separately from the second PCR step onward. The CMV status of each donor was determined by measuring IFNgamma production from CD4+ T cells after fresh PBMCs had been stimulated overnight with CMV viral lysate. CD4 T cells were positively selected using Miltenyi beads, after which CD8 T cells were positively selected from the CD4-negative fraction. Cells were stained for CD3, CD4, CD8, CD45RA, CD27 and a live/dead dye and were sorted on a BD Aria II into four subsets based on CD45RA and CD27. A few healthy volunteers provided blood, and the blood of each volunteer was split into CD4 and CD8 T cells and then into four differentiation subsets. Approximately 120 ml of peripheral blood was collected from each donor, and PBMC were isolated by Ficoll-Paque PLUS density-gradient centrifugation. The sorted cells were lysed in RLT buffer, after which RNA was extracted using a Qiagen RNeasy kit and kept at -80 degrees C.

Library generation was performed with UMI-ligation and nested PCR. To cover both TRBC1 and TRBC2, the beta constant-region primer consisted of an equimolar mix of two oligonucleotides. Four rounds of PCR were used to amplify ligated cDNA, with nested alpha and beta constant-region primers being used together with the SP2 primer. A single-stranded oligonucleotide containing the SP2 primer and a 12-nucleotide UMI was joined to the 3' end of the cDNA by T4 RNA ligase 1. Incubation of the ligation reaction was carried out at 16 degrees C for about 19-24 hours. PCR2 was typically run as a SYBR Green qPCR and stopped at a predetermined threshold to prevent over-amplification. Every purification after the first one was done using Agencourt AMPure XP magnetic beads. Library quantification was done by Qubit, followed by a TapeStation check on which the main peak was expected at around 650 bp. The pooled libraries were sequenced on an Illumina MiSeq using v2 2x251 paired-end kits, which usually yielded about 0.9-2.1 million reads per sample. Each sample library was pooled at approximately 4 nM, and roughly 4.5-8% PhiX was included to improve cluster recognition. The original pipeline was this. Using tag matching that tolerated one base-pair mismatch, Decombinator assigned V and J genes to FASTQ reads that had been processed by Demultiplexor. Collapsinator relied on UMIs to fix sequencing errors as well as frequency errors caused by PCR heterogeneity. CDR3Translator translated TCRs and extracted CDR3s from the conserved cysteine to the FGXG phenylalanine, flagging non-productive sequences. Gini, Shannon entropy and inverse Simpson indices were calculated on repertoires that had been subsampled to equal numbers of UMI-defined TCRs. Within the linear range, a power law was fitted to clonotype abundance distributions using maximum likelihood. On one naive CD8 sample, the pipeline and MIGEC gave similar UMI counts, unique TCR numbers and clonal distributions. One analysis removed from the naive repertoire any naive TCRs that were also present in any memory subset from the same donor. Repertoires were searched for about 7,300 CMV-associated CDR3 sequences compiled from VDJdb and a published dataset. TCRdb reran the public reads through fastp at Q25 and MiXCR, keeping productive beta chains. Each CDR3 protein appears once, grouped with its most common genes and DNA. In this record, the V and J calls reflect TCRdb's handling and not the investigators' own analysis. For this sample there are 120,000 to 150,000 distinct CDR3 sequences; over 20% appear just once. The ten largest clones add up to about 0.11% of the sample.

This sample was taken from a study of naive and memory T cell subsets (dated by TCRdb to 2016 to 2017). General notes on the study: Sorted naive and memory T cell subsets from peripheral blood were analyzed in the study using a UMI-based, open-source pipeline for TCR alpha and beta sequencing. RNA was DNase-treated and reverse transcribed with TCR constant-region primers, mostly using SuperScript III. IgG serology results and the functional CMV T cell responses were in complete agreement. Beyond this particular receptor, the publication reports: Gini index rose and Shannon and inverse Simpson diversity fell from naive through CM, EM and EMRA in both CD4 and CD8 cells. A few larger clonotypes were present in naive repertoires, particularly the CD8 repertoires, and these clonotypes were possibly memory cells re-expressing CD45RA. Each clonotype was defined as a single alpha or beta chain sequence rather than as a paired alpha/beta receptor. RNA-based TCR counts may be affected by expression changes linked to T cell activation and differentiation. No ground truth was available to validate the repertoire findings for the naive and memory subsets. Following error correction, more than 95% of naive TCR sequences occurred only once, which made naive abundance distributions much steeper than those of memory subsets. The abundance of TCRs followed a power law with an exponent that differed between naive and memory subsets yet stayed consistent across the three individuals.

The CDR3, from cysteine to phenylalanine, totals 16 residues. Kept here is only the CDR3 DNA, which spans 48 bases and is read in frame from base 1. Reading the germline V gene gives CDR1 KGHDR and CDR2 SFDVKD. The junction shows trimming of 4 bases on V and 4 bases on J, plus 16 bases between the germline ends. The TCR sequence derives from a human donor in good health. The material sequenced was naive CD4+ T cells from blood. Taken with the paper, the label for cell subset or site translates to: naive T cells, CD45RA high CD27+. Rearrangement joined TRBV24-1 to TRBJ2-1, with TRBD2 perhaps the D gene, on 7 matching bases. The bases read TGTGCCACCAGTGACCCGACTGGGGGGGCTTACAATGAGCAGTTCTTC. This yields the protein CATSDPTGGAYNEQFF.